The 12 T cell receptor beta chains below come from one sample, sequenced in a study of response to subunit inactivated influenza vaccine. TCRdb redid the calling of the RT-PCR reads with MiXCR, one entry per CDR3 protein. This repertoire shows 200,000 to 300,000 distinct CDR3 sequences, approximately 12% found once; its top ten account for approximately 8.3%. Sequenced material: non-naive T cells sorted from PBMCs, taken about 14 days before vaccination. The receptors shown here come from a man aged 45-60 years who received an inactivated influenza vaccine.

Ten or more counts support this clonotype. The rearrangement links TRBV6-5 to TRBJ1-5; TRBD1 might be the D (5 bases). Germline assignment: CDR1 MNHEY and CDR2 SVGAGI. V was clipped by 1 base and J by 3 bases, with 7 bases between them. CDR3 length equals 14 residues. The chain's CDR3 is CASSYLGANQPQHF. CDR3 in DNA: TGTGCCAGCAGTTACTTAGGGGCCAATCAGCCCCAGCATTTT.

At least ten counts were recorded for this clonotype. The chain employs TRBV6-5 and TRBJ2-7, with D possibly TRBD2 on 5 matching bases. Germline loops: CDR1 MNHEY, CDR2 SVGAGI. V was clipped by 7 bases and J by 0 bases, with 13 bases between them. The length of the CDR3 is 14 residues. CDR3 bases: TGTGCCAGCACCTACCATCGGGACTCCTACGAGCAGTACTTC. It translates to CASTYHRDSYEQYF.

This clonotype was seen a few times. The chain uses TRBV20-1 and TRBJ2-5, with 9 bases lining up with TRBD2. The J segment lost 2 bases and the V segment lost 4 bases, leaving 8 bases of the junction unmatched. The CDR3 covers 15 residues. Germline V gene lookup returns CDR1 DFQATT and CDR2 SNEGSKA (reference sequence). The CDR3 DNA reads TGCAGTGCTACTCCACTAGCGGGCTCTCAAGAGACCCAGTACTTC. It is translated as CSATPLAGSQETQYF.

The rearrangement links TRBV11-2 to TRBJ2-1; D might be TRBD1 (5 bases). The V end was cut by 3 bases, the J end by 12 bases, with 15 bases between. Looked up from germline, CDR1 is SGHAT and CDR2 is FQNNGV. The CDR3 runs to 13 residues. The CDR3 reads CASSFNPRVGQFF. In DNA form, the CDR3 reads TGTGCCAGCAGCTTCAACCCCAGGGTTGGGCAGTTCTTC. Using reference TRBV11-2 and TRBJ2-1 for the parts outside the CDR3, the full variable domain is EAGVAQSPRYKIIEKRQSVAFWCNPISGHATLYWYQQILGQGPKLLIQFQNNGVVDDSQLPKDRFSAERLKGVDSTLKIQPAKLEDSAVYLCASSFNPRVGQFFGPGTRLTVL.

In nucleotides, the CDR3 is TGCGCCAGCAGTACAAACCCCACGCGTCTAAGCCTTGGAAACACCATATATTTT. Protein sequence: CASSTNPTRLSLGNTIYF. This rearrangement joins TRBV23-1 to TRBJ1-3; D unclear. TRBV23-1 is marked as an open reading frame, function uncertain. V lost 5 bases to trimming and J lost 3 bases, with 23 bases between them. This CDR3 has 18 residues.

The chain carries TRBV6-6 and TRBJ2-7, with D maybe TRBD2 (6 bases). The V end was cut by 6 bases, the J end by 6 bases, with 15 bases between. This CDR3 region has 13 residues. Germline-derived CDR1 and CDR2 are MNHNY and SVGAGI (reference sequence). The CDR3 DNA is TGTGCCAGCAGCCTCGGAGGGGCAGGCGAGCAGTACTTC. Protein product: CASSLGGAGEQYF.

This clonotype was recorded many times. This sequence joins TRBV7-9 and TRBJ2-7, with 8 bases aligning to TRBD1. There are 16 residues in the CDR3. Germline V gives CDR1 SEHNR, CDR2 FQNEAQ (reference sequence). V shed 1 base, J shed 2 bases, and the junction held 7 bases outside the gene matches. The CDR3 DNA is TGTGCCAGCAGCTTAGTGGGGGGACAGGTTACCTACGAGCAGTACTTC. Protein: CASSLVGGQVTYEQYF.

This rearrangement joins TRBV9 to TRBJ2-1; 13 bases fit TRBD2. CDR1 and CDR2 (germline): SGDLS, YYNGEE. V shed 0 bases, J shed 10 bases, and the junction held 4 bases outside the gene matches. The CDR3 is 15 amino acids. Written as DNA, the CDR3 is TGTGCCAGCAGCGTAGACCCGGGACTAGCGGGGGAGCAGTTCTTC. Translated, it gives CASSVDPGLAGEQFF.

There are a few counts of this clonotype. V is TRBV2 and J is TRBJ1-5; D unresolved. Germline-derived CDR1 and CDR2 are SNHLY and FYNNEI. The length of the CDR3 is 13 residues. Trimming removed 4 bases from V and 3 bases from J, with 7 bases in between. The CDR3 loop reads CASSVEVNQPQHF. For the CDR3, the DNA is TGTGCCAGCAGTGTTGAGGTCAATCAGCCCCAGCATTTT. The full variable domain, in which reference TRBV2 and TRBJ1-5 provide the parts outside the CDR3, is EPEVTQTPSHQVTQMGQEVILRCVPISNHLYFYWYRQILGQKVEFLVSFYNNEISEKSEIFDDQFSVERPDGSNFTLKIRSTKLEDSAMYFCASSVEVNQPQHFGDGTRLSIL.

This clonotype occurred many times. This chain joins TRBV6-5 and TRBJ1-1; D is ambiguous. V was clipped by 0 bases and J by 3 bases, with 5 bases between them. Germline-derived CDR1 and CDR2 are MNHEY and SVGAGI. The CDR3 runs to 13 residues. The CDR3 coding sequence is TGTGCCAGCAGTTACTCGACATACACTGAAGCTTTCTTT. Translating gives CASSYSTYTEAFF.

This clonotype was observed a few times. This chain joins TRBV7-8 and TRBJ2-7; TRBD1 matches 8 bases. CDR3 length: 14 residues. V lost 1 base to trimming and J lost 5 bases; unmatched junction nucleotides: 4. Per germline, CDR1 SGHVS and CDR2 FQNEAQ. Written as DNA, the CDR3 is TGTGCCAGCAGCTTAGGGACAGGGAGCGACGAGCAGTACTTC. It codes for CASSLGTGSDEQYF. The whole variable domain, remainder taken from reference TRBV7-8 and TRBJ2-7, is GAGVSQSPRYKVAKRGQDVALRCDPISGHVSLFWYQQALGQGPEFLTYFQNEAQLDKSGLPSDRFFAERPEGSVSTLKIQRTQQEDSAVYLCASSLGTGSDEQYFGPGTRLTVT.

This clonotype occurred a few times. The genes are TRBV20-1 and TRBJ2-5; tentatively, D is TRBD2 (6 bases). The CDR3 covers 16 residues. CDR1 is DFQATT and CDR2 is SNEGSKA in the germline V gene (reference sequence). The V end lost 0 bases, the J end lost 9 bases, and 23 bases lay between the germline ends. CDR3 bases: TGCAGTGCTAGAGATACGGGGGTGGGTCAAGAGAAGGCCCAGTACTTC. It yields the protein CSARDTGVGQEKAQYF.